The next 32 T cell receptor beta chains were all read from a single sample in a study of shared clonotypes between healthy human individuals. Method: immunoSEQ multiplex PCR; TCRdb's copy keeps in-frame clones and lacks some. Of some 2,000,000 clones listed, 90% to 95% were seen once; the top ten hold around 0.13%. The sequenced sample was naive CD4+ T cells sorted from blood. Described subset: CD45RA+ positively selected. All receptors come from a man between 18 and 35 years old in good health.

This chain connects TRBV4-1 to TRBJ2-1; perhaps D is TRBD1 or TRBD2 (6 bases each). The CDR3 consists of 17 residues. Germline V gene data show CDR1 as MGHRA and CDR2 as YSYEKL. V shed 0 bases and J shed 6 bases, with 18 bases lying between them. The CDR3, as DNA: TGCGCCAGCAGCCAAGATCAGGCGCGTAAGGGGGGCAATGAGCAGTTCTTC. Its protein product is CASSQDQARKGGNEQFF.

This sequence joins TRBV2 and TRBJ1-1; 7 bases agree with TRBD1. The CDR3 covers 12 residues. Trimming took 5 bases from V and 8 from J; bases not matched to a gene: 5. Germline loops: CDR1 SNHLY, CDR2 FYNNEI. DNA for the CDR3: TGTGCCAGCAGTCGTCAGGGGGAAGAAGCTTTCTTT. Translated, it gives CASSRQGEEAFF.

This sequence joins TRBV15 and TRBJ1-6; unclear D gene. V gave up 3 bases and J gave up 10 bases, with 10 bases separating them. Germline V CDR1 and CDR2: LNHNV, YYDKDF (reference sequence). CDR3 length: 13 amino acids. This chain's CDR3 is CATSSSGRSPLHF. As DNA, the CDR3 is TGTGCCACCAGCAGCTCGGGGAGGTCACCCCTCCACTTT. Supplemented by reference TRBV15 and TRBJ1-6, the full variable domain reads DAMVIQNPRYQVTQFGKPVTLSCSQTLNHNVMYWYQQKSSQAPKLLFHYYDKDFNNEADTPDNFQSRRPNTSFCFLDIRSPGLGDTAMYLCATSSSGRSPLHFGNGTRLTVT.

J is TRBJ1-3 and V is TRBV4-1; no clear D. This CDR3 contains 15 residues. Trimming removed 3 bases from V and 2 bases from J, with 11 bases in between. CDR1 is MGHRA, CDR2 YSYEKL, per germline. In DNA, the CDR3 is TGCGCCAGCAGCCAGCTTTTATATCCTGGAAACACCATATATTTT. Translation: CASSQLLYPGNTIYF.

J is TRBJ2-7 and V is TRBV18, with a weak D call TRBD1 (6 bases). V was trimmed by 0 bases and J by 3 bases, leaving 18 bases between them. The CDR3 length is 17 residues. Germline-derived CDR1 and CDR2 are KGHSH and LQKENI. This CDR3 is CASSPPIFTGTSYEQYF. The CDR3 nucleotides read TGTGCCAGCTCACCACCGATCTTCACAGGGACCAGCTACGAGCAGTACTTC.

The chain is built from TRBV6-5 and TRBJ1-1; possible D gene TRBD1, 6 bases. V was pared by 5 bases and J by 4 bases, with 17 bases between. The CDR3 has 15 residues. Germline values: CDR1 MNHEY, CDR2 SVGAGI. This CDR3 reads CASSQLFRGTTEAFF. CDR3 nucleotides: TGTGCCAGCAGTCAACTATTCAGGGGCACCACTGAAGCTTTCTTT.

The chain carries TRBV30 and TRBJ1-6; 7 bases align to TRBD1. This CDR3 has 15 amino acids. Trimming removed 3 bases from V and 10 bases from J; junction bases left unmatched: 12. Germline values: CDR1 GTSNPN, CDR2 SVGIG (reference sequence). CDR3: CAWSGDSVDWSPLHF. For the CDR3, the DNA is TGTGCCTGGAGCGGGGACAGTGTGGACTGGTCACCCCTCCACTTT.

The genes are TRBV6-6 and TRBJ2-7; 11 nucleotides align to TRBD2. The trim removed 5 bases at V and 4 bases at J, leaving 7 bases unmatched. Germline V gene lookup returns CDR1 MNHNY and CDR2 SVGAGI (reference sequence). The CDR3 extends over 15 amino acids. The CDR3 region has the DNA TGTGCCAGCAGTACCTCGACTAGCGGGACTTACGAGCAGTACTTC. Protein: CASSTSTSGTYEQYF.

V gene TRBV14 combines with J gene TRBJ1-2, with D uncertain. Germline-derived CDR1 and CDR2 are SGHDN and FVKESK. Trimming removed 4 bases at V and 2 bases at J, with 17 bases between. The CDR3 extends over 16 amino acids. The CDR3 region has the DNA TGTGCCAGCAGCCCCCAAGGACGGACCACGAACTATGGCTACACCTTC. This codes for CASSPQGRTTNYGYTF.

The rearrangement joins TRBV28 to TRBJ1-3; 7 bases match TRBD1. The V and J ends lost 3 bases and 4 bases, in that order; junction bases with no gene match: 6. CDR1 MDHEN and CDR2 SYDVKM come from the germline V gene. CDR3 length equals 15 residues. This CDR3 reads CASSLSRGLGNTIYF. As DNA, the CDR3 is TGTGCCAGCAGTTTGAGCAGGGGGTTGGGAAACACCATATATTTT.

The chain recombines TRBV30 with TRBJ2-5; D could derive from TRBD1 or TRBD2 (5 bases each). The CDR3 totals 13 residues. Germline V gives CDR1 GTSNPN, CDR2 SVGIG (reference sequence). Deletions cut 0 bases from V and 7 bases from J, with 12 bases between. The CDR3 loop is CAWSVNYGATQYF. As DNA, the CDR3 is TGTGCCTGGAGTGTTAATTACGGGGCGACCCAGTACTTC.

This sequence joins TRBV7-2 and TRBJ1-2; D call uncertain. Trimming removed 4 bases from V and 3 bases from J, with 12 bases in between. This CDR3 has 14 residues. Looked up from germline, CDR1 is SGHTA and CDR2 is FQGNSA. The CDR3 nucleotides are TGTGCCAGCAGCTCCCGGACGGATTACTATGGCTACACCTTC. Its protein is CASSSRTDYYGYTF.

This chain connects TRBV10-3 to TRBJ1-1; tentatively, D is TRBD1 (6 bases). Trimming shortened V by 2 bases and J by 11 bases, and 15 bases separated the two germline ends. The CDR3 is 13 amino acids. CDR1 is ENHRY and CDR2 is SYGVKD in the germline V gene. CDR3 sequence reads: CAISEGRGEVAFF. The CDR3 DNA follows: TGTGCCATCAGTGAGGGCAGGGGTGAAGTGGCTTTCTTT.

This chain uses TRBV7-2 with TRBJ2-1; TRBD2 matches at 11 bases. This CDR3 is built from 14 residues. The V segment lost 5 bases and the J segment 13 bases; nucleotides outside the gene matches: 10. Germline V gene lookup returns CDR1 SGHTA and CDR2 FQGNSA. The CDR3 reads CASSQTSGAWQQFF. The CDR3 DNA sequence: TGTGCCAGCAGCCAGACTAGCGGGGCGTGGCAACAGTTCTTC.

The genes are TRBV5-4 and TRBJ2-5, with unresolved D. This CDR3 contains 11 residues. Per germline, CDR1 SGHNT and CDR2 YYREEE (reference sequence). V was clipped by 2 bases and J by 6 bases, with 5 bases between them. The CDR3 spells CASSFDKTQYF. CDR3 sequence (DNA): TGTGCCAGCAGCTTTGACAAGACCCAGTACTTC.

This chain links TRBV10-3 with TRBJ1-2; TRBD1 aligns across 9 bases. The trim removed 10 bases at V and 6 bases at J, leaving 12 bases unmatched. From germline, CDR1 is ENHRY and CDR2 SYGVKD. This CDR3 has 14 amino acids. The CDR3 spells CATCPGQGMDGYTF. The CDR3 DNA sequence: TGTGCCACCTGCCCGGGACAGGGAATGGATGGCTACACCTTC.

On this clone itself: The identical CDR3 is also encoded by other nucleotide sequences in the sample. The chain carries TRBV6-5 and TRBJ2-1, with D uncertain. Trimming shortened V by 5 bases and J by 6 bases, and 8 bases separated the two germline ends. Germline V gene lookup returns CDR1 MNHEY and CDR2 SVGAGI. The CDR3 extends over 12 amino acids. In DNA form, the CDR3 reads TGTGCCAGCAGTCGCTCGGGCAATGAGCAGTTCTTC. This encodes CASSRSGNEQFF.

J is TRBJ2-7 and V is TRBV28; D possibly corresponds to TRBD1 (6 bases). The CDR3 sequence is 14 residues long. With 7 bases removed from V and 2 bases from J, the gap between germline ends came to 15 bases. Germline-derived CDR1 and CDR2 are MDHEN and SYDVKM. DNA of the CDR3: TGTGCCAGCATCTCGAACAGGGCAACCTACGAGCAGTACTTC. As protein: CASISNRATYEQYF.

The CDR3 is CASSLAMQETQYF. CDR3 DNA: TGCGCCAGCAGCTTGGCAATGCAAGAGACCCAGTACTTC. The V gene is TRBV5-1, the J gene TRBJ2-5; D gene unclear. With 0 bases removed from V and 2 bases from J, the gap between germline ends came to 5 bases. The CDR3 runs to 13 residues. CDR1 SGHRS and CDR2 YFSETQ come from the germline V gene.

The gene calls are TRBV30 and TRBJ1-3; D unresolved. The CDR3 consists of 13 residues. V dropped 1 base and J dropped 2 bases, with 6 bases sitting between them. Looked up from germline, CDR1 is GTSNPN and CDR2 is SVGIG (reference sequence). The CDR3 DNA reads as TGTGCCTGGAGTGGTAGTCCTGGAAACACCATATATTTT. This sequence encodes CAWSGSPGNTIYF.

The V gene is TRBV7-2, the J gene TRBJ2-1; TRBD2 is a possible D gene (6 bases). Germline CDR1 and CDR2: SGHTA and FQGNSA. The CDR3 has 16 residues. Trimming shortened V by 2 bases and J by 0 bases, and 11 bases separated the two germline ends. The CDR3 spells CASSLSSGSSYNEQFF. The CDR3, as DNA: TGTGCCAGCAGCTTAAGCTCCGGGAGCTCCTACAATGAGCAGTTCTTC.

This clone was detected once. The V and J genes are TRBV5-6 and TRBJ1-3; D ambiguous. This CDR3 has 14 residues. Germline assignment: CDR1 SGHDT and CDR2 YYEEEE. The V end lost 1 base, the J end lost 9 bases, and 14 bases lay between the germline ends. The CDR3 bases are TGTGCCAGCAGCTTGAGAACCCCAGGCAGCACCATATATTTT. As protein: CASSLRTPGSTIYF.

The chain uses TRBV7-8 and TRBJ2-3; D possibly corresponds to TRBD2 (6 bases). Trimming removed 2 bases from V and 1 base from J, with 10 bases in between. CDR3 length equals 15 residues. The germline V gene has CDR1 SGHVS and CDR2 FQNEAQ. Written as DNA, the CDR3 is TGTGCCAGCAGCTTAACGGGAGCGGGCACAGATACGCAGTATTTT. It specifies CASSLTGAGTDTQYF. Combining the CDR3 with reference TRBV7-8 and TRBJ2-3 gives the whole variable domain GAGVSQSPRYKVAKRGQDVALRCDPISGHVSLFWYQQALGQGPEFLTYFQNEAQLDKSGLPSDRFFAERPEGSVSTLKIQRTQQEDSAVYLCASSLTGAGTDTQYFGPGTRLTVL.

The genes are TRBV9 and TRBJ2-2, with a weak D call TRBD2 (6 bases). V was pared by 4 bases and J by 0 bases, with 13 bases between. CDR1 and CDR2 (germline): SGDLS, YYNGEE. This CDR3 is built from 16 residues. The DNA of the CDR3 is TGTGCCAGCAGCACTCATAGCGGCTCGAACACCGGGGAGCTGTTTTTT. This encodes CASSTHSGSNTGELFF.

The V and J genes are TRBV27 and TRBJ1-6; possibly TRBD1 for D (5 bases). Per the germline V gene, CDR1 is MNHEY and CDR2 is SMNVEV (reference sequence). CDR3 length: 14 residues. V lost 4 bases and J 9 bases, leaving 13 bases between the germline ends. The CDR3 loop reads CASSYERGVSPLHF. The CDR3 coding sequence is TGTGCCAGCAGTTATGAGCGGGGGGTTTCACCCCTCCACTTT.

The chain recombines TRBV4-1 with TRBJ2-2; 8 bases align to TRBD2. Germline trimming cut 3 bases from V and 4 bases from J; bases unmatched to any gene: 13. The germline V gene encodes CDR1 MGHRA and CDR2 YSYEKL. CDR3 size: 18 residues. The CDR3 DNA follows: TGCGCCAGCAGCCAGCTTTTGACCGGGACTAGGAGCACCGGGGAGCTGTTTTTT. Protein sequence: CASSQLLTGTRSTGELFF.

This chain joins TRBV21-1 and TRBJ2-7; the table's D call, TRBD2, has no DNA check behind it. TRBV21-1 is noted as a pseudogene. The CDR3 sequence is 15 residues long. CDR3 region: CASSKPAGWGYEQYF. CDR3 in DNA: TGTGCCAGCAGCAAACCGGCGGGGTGGGGCTACGAGCAGTACTTC.

This chain joins TRBV7-9 and TRBJ2-1; D gene unclear. The germline V and J ends were trimmed by 3 bases and 8 bases, with 5 bases remaining between them. The CDR3 contains 11 residues. From germline, CDR1 is SEHNR and CDR2 FQNEAQ (reference sequence). CDR3 DNA: TGTGCCAGCAGCTTCCAGCATGAGCAGTTCTTC. Encoded protein: CASSFQHEQFF.

The chain is built from TRBV18 and TRBJ1-2, with TRBD1 identical over 10 bases. Germline-derived CDR1 and CDR2 are KGHSH and LQKENI. With V trimmed by 3 bases and J by 7 bases, 5 bases remained unmatched. The CDR3 length is 14 residues. The CDR3 reads CASSPTGGAFGYTF. CDR3 coding DNA: TGTGCCAGCTCACCGACAGGGGGCGCGTTTGGCTACACCTTC.

The J gene is TRBJ2-7, the V gene TRBV5-1; 7 nucleotides match TRBD1. In germline, CDR1 is SGHRS, CDR2 YFSETQ. The CDR3 has 16 amino acids. After removal of 1 base from V and 0 bases from J, the junction contained 7 bases not matched to a gene. The CDR3 bases are TGCGCCAGCAGCTTGAGTGGACAGGACGTCTCCTACGAGCAGTACTTC. It specifies CASSLSGQDVSYEQYF.

This chain joins TRBV6-5 and TRBJ2-5, with 11 bases matching TRBD2. CDR1 and CDR2 (germline): MNHEY, SVGAGI. The V segment lost 6 bases and the J segment 6 bases; nucleotides outside the gene matches: 9. CDR3 length: 15 residues. DNA of the CDR3: TGTGCCAGCAGCTTATTAGCGGGGGGGCGGCAGACCCAGTACTTC. Encoded protein: CASSLLAGGRQTQYF.

The gene calls are TRBV28 and TRBJ1-6; no firm D call. This CDR3 has 15 amino acids. Germline V gene sequence: CDR1 MDHEN, CDR2 SYDVKM. V was cut by 4 bases and J by 2 bases, with 9 bases left in between. The chain's CDR3 is CASSSPWPYNSPLHF. The CDR3 DNA follows: TGTGCCAGCAGTTCCCCCTGGCCCTATAATTCACCCCTCCACTTT.